The TCR beta chain under discussion was sequenced for a study of beta chain features in type 1 diabetes. Study summary: No age, gender or cell yield differences were seen between patients and healthy donors.

General study results and limits: The study found moderately but significantly shorter TCRB CDR3s in all four CD4+ subsets of Type 1 diabetes patients. A pattern of fewer insertions and more deletions at VDJ junctions was seen in type 1 diabetes patients. The influence of HLA type on TCRB rearrangement stayed undetermined.

This clone was seen only a few times. Its antigen is undetermined. Each sorted population was over 98% pure. TCRB transcripts that were expressed got sequenced, as all of the isolated RNA had been reverse transcribed. Assay used: immunoSEQ multiplex PCR; TCRdb lists only in-frame clones, some missing. The sample holds hundreds of thousands of clones, 9.3% seen once. The CDR3 extends over 13 amino acids. The V end lost 2 bases, the J end lost 5 bases, and 9 bases lay between the germline ends. Germline V CDR1 and CDR2: SGHRS, YFSETQ. Sequencing was done on a sample of central memory CD4+ T cells from blood. This clonotype was obtained from a man aged 25-45 years with type 1 diabetes. This chain joins TRBV5-1 and TRBJ2-3, with D unclear. This CDR3 is CASSLRARDTQYF. The DNA of the CDR3 is TGCGCCAGCAGCTTAAGGGCGCGAGATACGCAGTATTTT.